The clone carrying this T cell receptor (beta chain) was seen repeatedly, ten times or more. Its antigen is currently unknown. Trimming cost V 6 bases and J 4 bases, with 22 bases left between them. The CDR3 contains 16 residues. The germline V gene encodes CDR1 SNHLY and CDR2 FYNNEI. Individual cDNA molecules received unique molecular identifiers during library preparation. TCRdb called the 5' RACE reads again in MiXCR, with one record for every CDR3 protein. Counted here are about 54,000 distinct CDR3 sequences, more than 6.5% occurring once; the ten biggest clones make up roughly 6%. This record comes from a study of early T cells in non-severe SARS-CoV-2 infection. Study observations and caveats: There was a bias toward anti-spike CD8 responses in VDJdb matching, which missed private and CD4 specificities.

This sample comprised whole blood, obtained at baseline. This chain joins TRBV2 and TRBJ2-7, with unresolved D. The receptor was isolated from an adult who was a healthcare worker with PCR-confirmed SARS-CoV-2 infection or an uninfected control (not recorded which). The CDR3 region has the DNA TGTGCCAGCAGCCCGGCTCCCAGCCGGAAAGGGTACGAGCAGTACTTC. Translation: CASSPAPSRKGYEQYF.